These 6 T cell receptor beta chains originate from one sample sequenced in a study of cytomegalovirus exposure and HLA in healthy donors. PCR was performed using 60 Vbeta and 13 Jbeta primers. TCRdb keeps only in-frame clones here, not all; method: immunoSEQ multiplex PCR. Recorded for this sample: 35,000 to 45,000 clones. Sequencing input: PBMCs. These receptors were collected from a human donor in good health.

V and J are TRBV6-1 and TRBJ2-7; a possible D gene is TRBD1 (6 bases). CDR1 MNHNS and CDR2 SASEGT come from the germline V gene. V lost 5 bases and J lost 0, with 14 bases in between. The CDR3 extends over 15 amino acids. The chain's CDR3 is CASSLGQSSSYEQYF. CDR3 DNA: TGTGCCAGCAGTTTAGGACAGTCCAGCTCCTACGAGCAGTACTTC.

This sequence joins TRBV29-1 and TRBJ1-2; D remains ambiguous. Looked up from germline, CDR1 is SQVTM and CDR2 is ANQGSEA. The CDR3 has 12 amino acids. The V and J ends lost 6 bases and 6 bases respectively, with 14 bases between them. The CDR3 region is CSVARSVDGYTF. In DNA, the CDR3 is TGCAGCGTCGCAAGGAGTGTAGATGGCTACACCTTC.

As for this clone: It is unclear where the CDR3 begins or ends on the DNA, so no DNA is shown, and the CDR3 is as TCRdb lists it. V and J are TRBV5-1 and TRBJ2-1; no DNA check was done on the table's D call, TRBD2. The CDR3 spans 12 residues, counting both ends. Germline V CDR1 and CDR2: SGHRS, YFSETQ. This chain's CDR3 is CASSVGEGSEFF.

The rearrangement uses TRBV5-6 and TRBJ2-7, with 7 bases lining up with TRBD1. The CDR3 covers 15 residues. Looked up from germline, CDR1 is SGHDT and CDR2 is YYEEEE. J gave up 0 bases and V 3 bases, and 6 bases lay outside the gene matches. For the CDR3, the DNA is TGTGCCAGCAGCTCTCCCGGGACAGTCTCCTACGAGCAGTACTTC. This encodes CASSSPGTVSYEQYF.

The J gene is TRBJ2-5, the V gene TRBV14; 11 nucleotides line up with TRBD1. The J segment lost 5 bases and the V segment lost 0 bases, leaving 8 bases of the junction unmatched. Germline CDR1 SGHDN, CDR2 FVKESK. The CDR3 is made up of 17 amino acids. The CDR3 region is CASSQDWTGGPRETQYF. CDR3 DNA: TGTGCCAGCAGCCAAGACTGGACAGGGGGCCCCAGGGAGACCCAGTACTTC.

As to this clone: The germline gene is not matched at one end of the junction; a read error may be the cause. The chain is built from TRBV18 and TRBJ1-1; weak D call: TRBD1 (5 bases). The CDR3 is 14 residues long. Germline loops: CDR1 KGHSH, CDR2 LQKENI. The CDR3 loop reads CASSGLTGNTEDFF. The CDR3 region has the DNA TGTGCCAGCTCAGGCCTTACAGGCAACACTGAAGATTTCTTT.